The clone carrying this T cell receptor beta chain was recorded a few times. The germline gives CDR1 SEHNR, CDR2 FQNEAQ (reference sequence). The germline V and J ends were trimmed by 5 bases and 6 bases, with 7 bases remaining between them. The CDR3 is 12 amino acids. This sample is drawn from a study of blood T cell repertoires in COVID-19. Study as a whole: The origin of the acute and convalescent COVID-19 samples was the United States, Italy and Spain. T cells, B-cell-depleted T cells, or PBMCs provided the cDNA or gDNA that served as material.

Original processing methods: It was from reference gene primer amplification that nucleated cell counts were estimated. Repertoires were generated with immunoSEQ multiplex PCR, while TCRdb's copy carries only in-frame clones and drops some. V and J calls and clone size are as listed in that table; D and trimming were resolved from the DNA. This sample has more than 200,000 clones; less than 90% occur once, and the top ten carry 2% to 2.5%. The sequence came from a woman in her 50s with acute or convalescent COVID-19. The chain combines TRBV7-9 with TRBJ2-2, with D hard to call. What was sequenced was peripheral blood. This CDR3 is CASSVSAGELFF. DNA of the CDR3: TGTGCCAGCAGCGTCAGCGCCGGGGAGCTGTTTTTT.